Shown below are 9 T cell receptor beta chains from a single sample sequenced in a study of cytomegalovirus exposure and HLA in healthy donors. 60 Vbeta and 13 Jbeta primers were used in PCR. Produced via immunoSEQ multiplex PCR; TCRdb's table is partial and in-frame only. The sample lists approximately 95,000 clones; about four fifths were seen once. Sequenced input: PBMCs. These receptors were obtained from a woman in her 70s in good health and CMV-seropositive.

V and J are TRBV7-2 and TRBJ1-2, with TRBD1 matching 7 bases. The V gene's germline CDR1 is SGHTA and CDR2 FQGNSA. The CDR3 runs to 12 residues. V lost 6 bases, J lost 6 bases, and 4 bases stayed unmatched. The CDR3 DNA reads TGTGCCAGCAGTTGGACAGGAAATGGCTACACCTTC. Protein sequence: CASSWTGNGYTF.

This chain uses TRBV19 with TRBJ1-4, with D maybe TRBD1 (6 bases). The V end was cut by 3 bases, the J end by 2 bases, with 13 bases between. In germline, CDR1 is LNHDA, CDR2 SQIVND (reference sequence). The CDR3 sequence is 16 residues long. The CDR3 DNA follows: TGTGCCAGTAGTATGTTGGGGGCGCCTACTAATGAAAAACTGTTTTTT. It encodes CASSMLGAPTNEKLFF.

The chain links TRBV7-9 to TRBJ1-2, with 11 nucleotides matching TRBD1. V shed 2 bases, J shed 1 base, and the junction held 6 bases outside the gene matches. Germline lookup yields CDR1 SEHNR and CDR2 FQNEAQ (reference sequence). The CDR3 is made up of 17 amino acids. For the CDR3, the DNA is TGTGCCAGCAGCTTATCAGGAGGGACAGGGGGTAACTATGGCTACACCTTC. It specifies CASSLSGGTGGNYGYTF.

V gene TRBV11-2 combines with J gene TRBJ2-1, with 13 bases that match TRBD2. Germline V CDR1 and CDR2: SGHAT, FQNNGV. CDR3 length equals 19 residues. J was trimmed by 2 bases and V by 5 bases; bases with no gene match: 12. CDR3: CASSSGTSGTAGAYNEQFF. For the CDR3, the DNA is TGTGCCAGCAGCAGCGGGACTAGCGGGACCGCAGGGGCCTACAATGAGCAGTTCTTC. Looking up the rest from reference TRBV11-2 and TRBJ2-1 gives the full variable domain: EAGVAQSPRYKIIEKRQSVAFWCNPISGHATLYWYQQILGQGPKLLIQFQNNGVVDDSQLPKDRFSAERLKGVDSTLKIQPAKLEDSAVYLCASSSGTSGTAGAYNEQFFGPGTRLTVL.

The table lists this clone with a few counts. CDR3 in amino acids: CASSDRRGALETQYF. CDR3 DNA: TGTGCCAGCAGCGACCGACGGGGTGCTTTGGAGACCCAGTACTTC. J is TRBJ2-5 and V is TRBV7-3, with a possible D match to TRBD2 (5 bases). Germline assignment: CDR1 SGHTA and CDR2 FQGTGA. The V gene lost 5 bases and the J gene lost 5 bases, with 18 bases spanning the gap. The CDR3 has 15 amino acids. Using reference TRBV7-3 and TRBJ2-5 for the parts outside the CDR3, the full variable domain is GAGVSQTPSNKVTEKGKYVELRCDPISGHTALYWYRQSLGQGPEFLIYFQGTGAADDSGLPNDRFFAVRPEGSVSTLKIQRTERGDSAVYLCASSDRRGALETQYFGPGTRLLVL.

V gene TRBV19 combines with J gene TRBJ1-1, with TRBD1 matching over 11 bases. The CDR3 length is 13 residues. V shed 4 bases and J 5 bases; nucleotides not matched to a gene: 0. From germline, CDR1 is LNHDA and CDR2 SQIVND (reference sequence). Here the CDR3 reads CASSRDRGTEAFF. Written as DNA, the CDR3 is TGTGCCAGTAGTAGGGACAGGGGGACTGAAGCTTTCTTT.

The chain has TRBV5-5 and TRBJ2-3; 8 bases agree with TRBD1. CDR3 length: 14 amino acids. Trimming removed 2 bases from V and 4 bases from J; junction bases left unmatched: 3. CDR1 and CDR2 from the germline V gene are SGHKS and YYEKEE (reference sequence). CDR3 sequence (DNA): TGTGCCAGCAGCTTCGGGACAGGTCCAGATACGCAGTATTTT. It codes for CASSFGTGPDTQYF.

The chain uses TRBV10-3 and TRBJ2-2; 8 bases align to TRBD2. The germline V gene has CDR1 ENHRY and CDR2 SYGVKD. The CDR3 extends over 18 amino acids. After removal of 3 bases from V and 0 bases from J, the junction contained 9 bases not matched to a gene. Here the CDR3 reads CAISDLGRAGANTGELFF. CDR3 in DNA: TGTGCCATCAGTGACCTCGGGCGAGCGGGAGCGAACACCGGGGAGCTGTTTTTT.

The chain joins TRBV2 to TRBJ1-1; D is ambiguous. The CDR3 is 14 residues long. V was clipped by 7 bases and J by 2 bases, with 14 bases between them. Looked up from germline, CDR1 is SNHLY and CDR2 is FYNNEI. The CDR3 reads CASTRQVFNTEAFF. The CDR3 DNA is TGTGCCAGCACTCGTCAGGTTTTTAACACTGAAGCTTTCTTT.